Below, 2 T cell receptor beta chains from the same sample are listed, as sequenced in a study of sequential checkpoint blockade in melanoma. Generated by immunoSEQ multiplex PCR, the TCRdb table keeps only in-frame clones and is missing some. The sample contains under 9,500 clones, around three fifths of which appear only once. Treatment denoted: randomized to nivolumab then ipilimumab (arm A) or the reverse (arm B). Sample: CD8+ T cells sorted from blood (inferred from file names), taken from a patient given nivolumab and ipilimumab in sequence. These TCRs come from a human donor with melanoma.

DNA of the CDR3: TGTGCCAGTAGTATAGACGCAGGCGTCTACGAGCAGTACTTC. Its protein is CASSIDAGVYEQYF. The J gene is TRBJ2-7, the V gene TRBV19; D call uncertain. CDR1 is LNHDA and CDR2 is SQIVND in the germline V gene (reference sequence). The CDR3 has 14 residues. Between the trimmed V and J ends, which lost 0 bases and 3 bases, there was a span of 9 bases.

The CDR3 DNA follows: TGTGCCAGCAGCAAACAGGGGAGAATACCTGAAGCTTTCTTT. Its translation is CASSKQGRIPEAFF. This chain links TRBV27 with TRBJ1-1; 7 bases are shared with TRBD1. The V segment lost 6 bases and the J segment 6 bases; nucleotides outside the gene matches: 10. The germline gives CDR1 MNHEY, CDR2 SMNVEV (reference sequence). The CDR3 runs to 14 residues.